This record concerns one T cell receptor (beta chain) sequence. Its antigen is as yet unknown. Clinical symptoms, serum thyroxine, TRAb, thyroid ultrasound and orbital computed tomography formed the basis of diagnosis. This entry is derived from a study of Graves' ophthalmopathy and Graves' hyperthyroidism. Study-wide background: The study drew peripheral blood at initial diagnosis, before any treatment.

The study amplified TCR beta CDR3 regions using RNA transcripts. RT-PCR in the first round used HTBI primers; a second-round multiplex PCR followed. Via MiXCR, TCRdb re-called the multiplex PCR reads, giving one row per CDR3 protein. Here the sample spans about 700,000 distinct CDR3 sequences, over 40% being singletons. The CDR3 has 16 amino acids. Trimming removed 8 bases at V and 6 bases at J, with 25 bases between. From germline, CDR1 is SNHLY and CDR2 FYNNEI. General observations from the study: Blood shared most expanded thyroid clonotypes above 0.001 frequency. The model flagged ophthalmopathy progression at over 60% sensitivity and around 72% specificity.

This sequence originates from an adult man with Graves' ophthalmopathy. Sequencing was done on a sample of peripheral blood. The rearrangement uses TRBV2 and TRBJ1-2, with TRBD1 as a possible D gene (5 bases). CDR3 in DNA: TGTGCCAGCGGCCCTCAAATCATGGGGGGGAAGGATGGCTACACCTTC. Translated: CASGPQIMGGKDGYTF.